This TCR beta chain is drawn from a study of shared T cell receptors in the human thymus. The CDR3 is made up of 14 amino acids. Germline V gene lookup returns CDR1 SGHRS and CDR2 YFSETQ. V dropped 7 bases and J dropped 4; count of bases not matched to a gene: 8. Profiled with immunoSEQ multiplex PCR; TCRdb holds only in-frame clones, not every one. The sample lists hundreds of thousands of clones, about 90% occurring once. Separately, the same data were catalogued under a study of human thymus T cells. As reported in that work: Resections from corrective heart surgery supplied the thymus tissue.

This TCR derives from a boy under two years old with a congenital heart defect. The sequenced sample consisted of thymocytes. The rearrangement joins TRBV5-1 to TRBJ2-1; TRBD1 aligns across 7 bases. The CDR3 DNA sequence: TGCGCCAGCTTCTTGGACAGGTCATACAATGAGCAGTTCTTC. It specifies CASFLDRSYNEQFF. The variable domain in full, with the rest retrieved from reference TRBV5-1 and TRBJ2-1, is KAGVTQTPRYLIKTRGQQVTLSCSPISGHRSVSWYQQTPGQGLQFLFEYFSETQRNKGNFPGRFSGRQFSNSRSEMNVSTLELGDSALYLCASFLDRSYNEQFFGPGTRLTVL.